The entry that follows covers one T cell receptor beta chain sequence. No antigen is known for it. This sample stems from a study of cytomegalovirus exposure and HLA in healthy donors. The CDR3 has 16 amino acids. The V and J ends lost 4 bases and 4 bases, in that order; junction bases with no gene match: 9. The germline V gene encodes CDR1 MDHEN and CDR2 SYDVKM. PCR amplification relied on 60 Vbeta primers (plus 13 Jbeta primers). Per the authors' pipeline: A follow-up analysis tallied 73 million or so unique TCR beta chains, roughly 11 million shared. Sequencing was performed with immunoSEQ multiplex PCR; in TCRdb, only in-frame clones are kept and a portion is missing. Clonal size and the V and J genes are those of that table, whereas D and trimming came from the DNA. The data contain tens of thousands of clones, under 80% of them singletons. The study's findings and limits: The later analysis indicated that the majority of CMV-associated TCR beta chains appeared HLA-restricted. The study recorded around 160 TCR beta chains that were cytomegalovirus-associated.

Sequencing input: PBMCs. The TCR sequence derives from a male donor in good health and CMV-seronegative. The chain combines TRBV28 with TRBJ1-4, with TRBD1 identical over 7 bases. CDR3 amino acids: CASSSLGDRHNEKLFF. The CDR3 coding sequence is TGTGCCAGCAGTTCATTAGGGGACAGACATAATGAAAAACTGTTTTTT.